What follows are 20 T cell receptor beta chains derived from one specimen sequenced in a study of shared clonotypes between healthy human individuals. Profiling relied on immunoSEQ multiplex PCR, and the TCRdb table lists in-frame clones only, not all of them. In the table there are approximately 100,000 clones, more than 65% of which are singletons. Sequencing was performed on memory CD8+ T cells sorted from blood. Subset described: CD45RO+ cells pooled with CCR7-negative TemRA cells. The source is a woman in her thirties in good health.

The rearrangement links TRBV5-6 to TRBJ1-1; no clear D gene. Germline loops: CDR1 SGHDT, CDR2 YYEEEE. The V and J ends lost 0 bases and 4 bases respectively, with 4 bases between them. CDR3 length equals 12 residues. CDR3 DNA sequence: TGTGCCAGCAGCTTGGATGGCACTGAAGCTTTCTTT. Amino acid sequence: CASSLDGTEAFF.

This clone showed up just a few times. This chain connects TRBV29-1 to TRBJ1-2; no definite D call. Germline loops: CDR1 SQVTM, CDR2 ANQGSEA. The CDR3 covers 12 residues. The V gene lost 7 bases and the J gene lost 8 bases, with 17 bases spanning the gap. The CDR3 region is CSALLGTRGYTF. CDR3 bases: TGCAGCGCCCTATTGGGAACTCGGGGCTACACCTTC.

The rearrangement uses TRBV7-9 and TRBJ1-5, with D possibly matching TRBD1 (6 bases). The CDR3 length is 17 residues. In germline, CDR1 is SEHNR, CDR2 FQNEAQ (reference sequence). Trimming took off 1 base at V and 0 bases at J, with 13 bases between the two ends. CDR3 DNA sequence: TGTGCCAGCAGCTTAGTTGGCAGGGGCCCTAGCAATCAGCCCCAGCATTTT. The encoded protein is CASSLVGRGPSNQPQHF.

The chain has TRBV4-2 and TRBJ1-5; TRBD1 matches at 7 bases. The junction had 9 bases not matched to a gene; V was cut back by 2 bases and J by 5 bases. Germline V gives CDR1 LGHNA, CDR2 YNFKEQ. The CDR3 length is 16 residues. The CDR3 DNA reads TGTGCCAGCAGCCAACAGAGGGGGCAGGGAGATCAGCCCCAGCATTTT. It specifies CASSQQRGQGDQPQHF.

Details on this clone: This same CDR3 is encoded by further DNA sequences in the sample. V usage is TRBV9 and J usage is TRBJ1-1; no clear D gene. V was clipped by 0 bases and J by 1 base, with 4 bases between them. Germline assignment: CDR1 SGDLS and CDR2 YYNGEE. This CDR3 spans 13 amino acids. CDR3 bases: TGTGCCAGCAGCGTAGGAAGGAACACTGAAGCTTTCTTT. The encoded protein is CASSVGRNTEAFF.

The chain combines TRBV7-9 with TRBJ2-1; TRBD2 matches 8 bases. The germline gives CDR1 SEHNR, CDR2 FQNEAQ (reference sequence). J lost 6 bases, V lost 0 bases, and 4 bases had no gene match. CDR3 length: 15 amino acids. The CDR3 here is CASSLATSAINEQFF. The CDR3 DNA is TGTGCCAGCAGCTTAGCGACTAGCGCCATCAATGAGCAGTTCTTC. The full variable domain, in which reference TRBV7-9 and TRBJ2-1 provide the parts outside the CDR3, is DTGVSQNPRHKITKRGQNVTFRCDPISEHNRLYWYRQTLGQGPEFLTYFQNEAQLEKSRLLSDRFSAERPKGSFSTLEIQRTEQGDSAMYLCASSLATSAINEQFFGPGTRLTVL.

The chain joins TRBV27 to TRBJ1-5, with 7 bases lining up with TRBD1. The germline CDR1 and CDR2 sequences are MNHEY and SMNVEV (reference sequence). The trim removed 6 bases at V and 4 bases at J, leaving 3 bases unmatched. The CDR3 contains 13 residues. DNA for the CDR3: TGTGCCAGCAGCAGGGGGAGAAATCAGCCCCAGCATTTT. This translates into CASSRGRNQPQHF.

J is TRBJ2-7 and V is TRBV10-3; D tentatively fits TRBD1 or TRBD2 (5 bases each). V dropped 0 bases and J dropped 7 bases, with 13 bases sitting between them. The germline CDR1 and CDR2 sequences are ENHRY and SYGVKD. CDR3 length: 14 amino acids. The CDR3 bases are TGTGCCATCAGTGAGTCGGGACCTCTGGGAGAGCAGTACTTC. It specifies CAISESGPLGEQYF.

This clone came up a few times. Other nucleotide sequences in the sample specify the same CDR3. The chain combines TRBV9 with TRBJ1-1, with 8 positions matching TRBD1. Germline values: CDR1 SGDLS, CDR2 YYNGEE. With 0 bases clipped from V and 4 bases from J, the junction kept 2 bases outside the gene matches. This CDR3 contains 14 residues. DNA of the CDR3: TGTGCCAGCAGCGTAGCTGGGACAGGCACTGAAGCTTTCTTT. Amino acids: CASSVAGTGTEAFF.

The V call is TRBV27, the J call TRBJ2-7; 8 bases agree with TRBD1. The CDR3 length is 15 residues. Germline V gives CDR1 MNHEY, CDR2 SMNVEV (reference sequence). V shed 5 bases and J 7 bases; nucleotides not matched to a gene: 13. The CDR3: CASSTGQGDSSEQYF. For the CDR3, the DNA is TGTGCCAGCAGTACTGGACAGGGAGACTCTAGTGAGCAGTACTTC.

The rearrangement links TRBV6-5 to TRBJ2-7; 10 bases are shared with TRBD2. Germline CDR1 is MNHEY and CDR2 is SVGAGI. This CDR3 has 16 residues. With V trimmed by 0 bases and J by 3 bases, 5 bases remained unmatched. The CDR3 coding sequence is TGTGCCAGCAGTTACTCGAGGCTAGCGGGAGTCTACGAGCAGTACTTC. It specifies CASSYSRLAGVYEQYF.

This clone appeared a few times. The CDR3 nucleotides are TGTGCCAGTAGTATTTTGGGCGACCGAGAGACCCAGTACTTC. Translating it yields CASSILGDRETQYF. The chain is built from TRBV19 and TRBJ2-5, with D unclear. Germline V gene data show CDR1 as LNHDA and CDR2 as SQIVND (reference sequence). V lost 3 bases and J 4 bases, leaving 12 bases between the germline ends. The CDR3 totals 14 residues. The complete variable domain, with remaining parts taken from reference TRBV19 and TRBJ2-5, reads DGGITQSPKYLFRKEGQNVTLSCEQNLNHDAMYWYRQDPGQGLRLIYYSQIVNDFQKGDIAEGYSVSREKKESFPLTVTSAQKNPTAFYLCASSILGDRETQYFGPGTRLLVL.

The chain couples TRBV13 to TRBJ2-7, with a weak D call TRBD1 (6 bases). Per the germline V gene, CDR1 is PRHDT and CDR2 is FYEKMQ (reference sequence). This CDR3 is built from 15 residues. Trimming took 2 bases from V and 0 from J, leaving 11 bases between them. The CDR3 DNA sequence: TGTGCCAGCAGCTTATCCAGGGGATTCTCCTACGAGCAGTACTTC. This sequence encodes CASSLSRGFSYEQYF.

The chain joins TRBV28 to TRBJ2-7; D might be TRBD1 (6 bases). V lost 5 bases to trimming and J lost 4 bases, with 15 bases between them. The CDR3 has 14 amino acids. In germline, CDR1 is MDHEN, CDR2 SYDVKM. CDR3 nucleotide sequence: TGTGCCAGCAGTCCGGTCAGGGGCGGGTACGAGCAGTACTTC. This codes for CASSPVRGGYEQYF.

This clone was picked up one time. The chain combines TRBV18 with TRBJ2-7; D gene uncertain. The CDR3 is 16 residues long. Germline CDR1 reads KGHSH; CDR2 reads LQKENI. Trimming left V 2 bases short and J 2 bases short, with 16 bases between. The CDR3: CASSPSGWGNTYEQYF. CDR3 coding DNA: TGTGCCAGCTCACCATCCGGGTGGGGTAACACCTACGAGCAGTACTTC. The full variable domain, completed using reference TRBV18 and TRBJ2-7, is NAGVMQNPRHLVRRRGQEARLRCSPMKGHSHVYWYRQLPEEGLKFMVYLQKENIIDESGMPKERFSAEFPKEGPSILRIQQVVRGDSAAYFCASSPSGWGNTYEQYFGPGTRLTVT.

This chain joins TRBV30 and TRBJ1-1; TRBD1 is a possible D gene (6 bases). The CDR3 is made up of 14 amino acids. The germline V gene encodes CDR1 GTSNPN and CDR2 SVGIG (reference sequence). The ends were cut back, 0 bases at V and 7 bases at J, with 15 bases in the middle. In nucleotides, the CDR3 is TGTGCCTGGAGTGTAGGGGTCGGAGGGGGTGAAGCTTTCTTT. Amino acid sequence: CAWSVGVGGGEAFF.

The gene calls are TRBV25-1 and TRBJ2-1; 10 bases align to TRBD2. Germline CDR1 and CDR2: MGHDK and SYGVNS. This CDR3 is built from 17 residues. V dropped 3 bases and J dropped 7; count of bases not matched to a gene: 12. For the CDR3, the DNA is TGTGCCAGCAGTGAGATCGAGAGCGGGAGGGCATGGAATGAGCAGTTCTTC. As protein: CASSEIESGRAWNEQFF.

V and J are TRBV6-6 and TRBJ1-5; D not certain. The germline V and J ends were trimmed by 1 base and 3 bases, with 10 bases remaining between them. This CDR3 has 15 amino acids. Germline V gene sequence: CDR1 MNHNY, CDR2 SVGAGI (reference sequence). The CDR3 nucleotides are TGTGCCAGCAGTTACTGGGCAGACTACAATCAGCCCCAGCATTTT. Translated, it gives CASSYWADYNQPQHF.

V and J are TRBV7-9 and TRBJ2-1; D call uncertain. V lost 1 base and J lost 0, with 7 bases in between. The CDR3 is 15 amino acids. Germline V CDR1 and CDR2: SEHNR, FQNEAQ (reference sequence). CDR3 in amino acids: CASSLGFSSYNEQFF. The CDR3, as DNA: TGTGCCAGCAGCTTAGGCTTTAGCTCCTACAATGAGCAGTTCTTC.

In nucleotides, the CDR3 is TGTGCCAGCAGTGGACGACTAGCGGCATACACAGATACGCAGTATTTT. As protein: CASSGRLAAYTDTQYF. The chain uses TRBV25-1 and TRBJ2-3; the match to TRBD2 covers 9 bases. Germline values: CDR1 MGHDK, CDR2 SYGVNS. The CDR3 is 16 residues long. With 4 bases clipped from V and 2 bases from J, the junction kept 7 bases outside the gene matches.